What follows are 9 T cell receptor beta chains derived from one specimen sequenced in a study of shared clonotypes between healthy human individuals. Naive CD8 cells comprised CD45RO-negative, CCR7-positively selected cells, excluding terminally differentiated effector memory CD45RA+ cells. Produced via immunoSEQ multiplex PCR; TCRdb's table is partial and in-frame only. The table records around 2,000,000 clones, about 95% of them present only once. The sample taken for sequencing was naive CD8+ T cells sorted from blood. The source is a young man in good health.

The rearrangement uses TRBV19 and TRBJ2-2, with D hard to call. The CDR3 runs 15 residues. In germline, CDR1 is LNHDA, CDR2 SQIVND (reference sequence). Trimming pared 7 bases from V and 5 bases from J, leaving 17 bases between. The CDR3: CASIDSGGGTGELFF. The CDR3 DNA sequence: TGTGCCAGTATCGACTCCGGTGGCGGAACCGGGGAGCTGTTTTTT. The full variable domain, rest sourced from reference TRBV19 and TRBJ2-2, is DGGITQSPKYLFRKEGQNVTLSCEQNLNHDAMYWYRQDPGQGLRLIYYSQIVNDFQKGDIAEGYSVSREKKESFPLTVTSAQKNPTAFYLCASIDSGGGTGELFFGEGSRLTVL.

The rearrangement joins TRBV9 to TRBJ1-1, with D possibly matching TRBD1 (5 bases). CDR3 length: 14 residues. CDR1 and CDR2 from the germline V gene are SGDLS and YYNGEE. V gave up 3 bases and J gave up 2 bases, with 11 bases separating them. The CDR3 nucleotides read TGTGCCAGCAGCGCAACCCGGGGCAACACTGAAGCTTTCTTT. The encoded protein is CASSATRGNTEAFF.

V and J are TRBV7-2 and TRBJ1-2; D may be TRBD1 (6 bases). The germline V and J ends were trimmed by 4 bases and 4 bases, with 25 bases remaining between them. Germline assignment: CDR1 SGHTA and CDR2 FQGNSA. The CDR3 sequence is 18 residues long. The CDR3 bases are TGTGCCAGCAGCTCAAGCGCGGGGGCGACAGAAACCCTCTATGGCTACACCTTC. Translation: CASSSSAGATETLYGYTF. Full variable domain (remainder filled in from reference TRBV7-2 and TRBJ1-2): GAGVSQSPSNKVTEKGKDVELRCDPISGHTALYWYRQSLGQGLEFLIYFQGNSAPDKSGLPSDRFSAERTGGSVSTLTIQRTQQEDSAVYLCASSSSAGATETLYGYTFGSGTRLTVV.

This chain connects TRBV4-2 to TRBJ1-1; unclear D gene. Germline V gene lookup returns CDR1 LGHNA and CDR2 YNFKEQ. Trimming took 4 bases from V and 8 from J, leaving 14 bases between them. The CDR3 spans 13 residues. CDR3 loop: CASSPHPGSEAFF. The CDR3 DNA is TGTGCCAGCAGCCCGCATCCGGGATCCGAAGCTTTCTTT.

The chain couples TRBV29-1 to TRBJ2-2, with 7 bases lining up with TRBD2. The V and J ends lost 2 bases and 6 bases, in that order; junction bases with no gene match: 6. Looked up from germline, CDR1 is SQVTM and CDR2 is ANQGSEA. This CDR3 has 14 amino acids. CDR3 DNA sequence: TGCAGCGTTGAATGGGCGGGGGTTCCCGGGGAGCTGTTTTTT. Translation: CSVEWAGVPGELFF.

The chain joins TRBV10-2 to TRBJ1-1; TRBD1 might be the D (5 bases). Trimming took 8 bases from V and 4 from J, leaving 17 bases between them. CDR3 length: 14 amino acids. The V gene's germline CDR1 is WSHSY and CDR2 SAAADI. The CDR3 here is CASWPGDGVTEAFF. The CDR3 coding sequence is TGCGCCAGCTGGCCGGGGGACGGGGTCACTGAAGCTTTCTTT.

This sequence joins TRBV21-1 and TRBJ1-6. TRBV21-1 is deemed a pseudogene. The CDR3 contains 22 residues. As DNA, the CDR3 is TGTGCCAGCAGCATATTATCCGTAAACACCGACACTCCTAGCTCCTATAATTCACCCCTCCACTTT. It translates to CASSILSVNTDTPSSYNSPLHF.

This rearrangement joins TRBV10-3 to TRBJ2-5, with D maybe TRBD1 (6 bases). CDR1 and CDR2 from the germline V gene are ENHRY and SYGVKD. The CDR3 has 13 amino acids. The V and J ends lost 6 bases and 5 bases respectively, with 13 bases between them. The CDR3 DNA sequence: TGTGCCATCAGCGAGGTGGGGGCTGAGACCCAGTACTTC. Translating gives CAISEVGAETQYF.

The rearrangement links TRBV7-6 to TRBJ1-2; D unclear. This CDR3 region has 14 residues. Germline values: CDR1 SGHVS, CDR2 FNYEAQ. Trimming shortened V by 6 bases and J by 3 bases, and 14 bases separated the two germline ends. The chain's CDR3 is CASSTKYFYYGYTF. The DNA for the CDR3 is TGTGCCAGCAGTACGAAATACTTCTACTATGGCTACACCTTC.